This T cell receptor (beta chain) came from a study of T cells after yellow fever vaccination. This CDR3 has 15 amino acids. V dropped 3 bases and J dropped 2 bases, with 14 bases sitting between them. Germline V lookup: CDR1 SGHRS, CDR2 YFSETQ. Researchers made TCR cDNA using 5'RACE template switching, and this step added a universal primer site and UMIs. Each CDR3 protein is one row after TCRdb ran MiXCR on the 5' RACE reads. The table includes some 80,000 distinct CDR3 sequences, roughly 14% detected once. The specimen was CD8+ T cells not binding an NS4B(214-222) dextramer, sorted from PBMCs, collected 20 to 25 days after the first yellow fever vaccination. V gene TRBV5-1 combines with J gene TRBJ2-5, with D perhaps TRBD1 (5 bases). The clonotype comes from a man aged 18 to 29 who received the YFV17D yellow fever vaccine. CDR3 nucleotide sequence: TGCGCCAGCAGCTCCCGTCCGACAGATCAAGAGACCCAGTACTTC. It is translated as CASSSRPTDQETQYF.